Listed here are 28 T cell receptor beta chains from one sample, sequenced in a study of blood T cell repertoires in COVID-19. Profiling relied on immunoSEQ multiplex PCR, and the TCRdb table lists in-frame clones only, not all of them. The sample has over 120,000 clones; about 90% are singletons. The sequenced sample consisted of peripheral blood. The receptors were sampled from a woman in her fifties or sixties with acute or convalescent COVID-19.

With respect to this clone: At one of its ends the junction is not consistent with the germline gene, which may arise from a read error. The CDR3 protein is CASSLVREEGLF. The CDR3 coding sequence is TGTGCCAGCAGCTTAGTGCGGGAGGAGGGGCTCTTC. The V and J genes are TRBV7-9 and TRBJ2-1, with 8 positions matching TRBD2. Germline CDR1 is SEHNR and CDR2 is FQNEAQ (reference sequence). The CDR3 covers 12 residues.

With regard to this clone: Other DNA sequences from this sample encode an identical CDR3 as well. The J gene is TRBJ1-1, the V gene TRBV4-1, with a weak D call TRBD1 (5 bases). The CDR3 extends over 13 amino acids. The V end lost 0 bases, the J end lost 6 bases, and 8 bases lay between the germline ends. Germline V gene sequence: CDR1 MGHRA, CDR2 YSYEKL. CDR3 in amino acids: CASSQDRQSEAFF. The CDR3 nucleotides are TGCGCCAGCAGCCAAGATAGACAGTCTGAAGCTTTCTTT.

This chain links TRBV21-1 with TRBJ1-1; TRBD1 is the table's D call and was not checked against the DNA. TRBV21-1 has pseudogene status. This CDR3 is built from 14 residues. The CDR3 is CAITPGTLNTEAFF. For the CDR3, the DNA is TGTGCCATTACCCCAGGAACCTTGAACACTGAAGCTTTCTTT.

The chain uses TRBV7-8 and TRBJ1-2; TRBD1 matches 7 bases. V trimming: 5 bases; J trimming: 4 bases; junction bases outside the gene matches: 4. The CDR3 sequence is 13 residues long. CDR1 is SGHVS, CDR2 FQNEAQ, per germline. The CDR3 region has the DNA TGTGCCAGCAGCGGACAGGTCCCCTATGGCTACACCTTC. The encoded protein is CASSGQVPYGYTF.

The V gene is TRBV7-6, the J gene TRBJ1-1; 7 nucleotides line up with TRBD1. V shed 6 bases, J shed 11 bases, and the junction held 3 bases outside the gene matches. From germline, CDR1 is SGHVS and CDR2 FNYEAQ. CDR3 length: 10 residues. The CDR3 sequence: CASSGTDAFF. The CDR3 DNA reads TGTGCCAGCAGTGGGACAGACGCTTTCTTT.

The CDR3 protein is CAIRDSGSYNSPLHF. The CDR3 DNA reads as TGTGCCATCCGGGACAGCGGCTCCTATAATTCACCCCTCCACTTT. This chain uses TRBV10-3 with TRBJ1-6; TRBD1 agrees at 7 bases. This CDR3 has 15 amino acids. From germline, CDR1 is ENHRY and CDR2 SYGVKD. J was trimmed by 0 bases and V by 8 bases; bases with no gene match: 4.

CDR3 residues: CSVVQGYNEQFF. The CDR3 DNA reads as TGCAGCGTTGTGCAGGGTTACAATGAGCAGTTCTTC. The rearrangement links TRBV29-1 to TRBJ2-1, with D tentatively TRBD1 (5 bases). This CDR3 has 12 residues. V shed 4 bases and J shed 4 bases, with 8 bases lying between them. Germline CDR1 and CDR2: SQVTM and ANQGSEA.

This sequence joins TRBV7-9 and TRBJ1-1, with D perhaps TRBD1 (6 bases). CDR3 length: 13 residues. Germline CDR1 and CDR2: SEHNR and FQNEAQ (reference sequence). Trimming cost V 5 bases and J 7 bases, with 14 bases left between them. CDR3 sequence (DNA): TGTGCCAGCAGCCGATCGGGACAATTTGAAGCTTTCTTT. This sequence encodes CASSRSGQFEAFF.

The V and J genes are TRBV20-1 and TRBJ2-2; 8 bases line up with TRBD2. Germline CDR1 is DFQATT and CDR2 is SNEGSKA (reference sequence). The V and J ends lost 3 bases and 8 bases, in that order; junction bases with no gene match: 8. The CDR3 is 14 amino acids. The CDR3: CSASEVAGLGELFF. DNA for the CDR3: TGCAGTGCTAGTGAGGTAGCGGGATTGGGGGAGCTGTTTTTT.

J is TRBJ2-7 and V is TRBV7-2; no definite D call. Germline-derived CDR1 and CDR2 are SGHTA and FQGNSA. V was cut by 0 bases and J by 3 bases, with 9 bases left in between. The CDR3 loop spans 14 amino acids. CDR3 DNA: TGTGCCAGCAGCTTAGCGCGTTCGGGCTACGAGCAGTACTTC. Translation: CASSLARSGYEQYF.

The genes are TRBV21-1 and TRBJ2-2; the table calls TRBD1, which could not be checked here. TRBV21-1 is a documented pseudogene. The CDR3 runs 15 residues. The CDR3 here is CASSKVNNRTGELFF. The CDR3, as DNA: TGTGCCAGCAGCAAAGTCAACAATCGCACCGGGGAGCTGTTTTTT.

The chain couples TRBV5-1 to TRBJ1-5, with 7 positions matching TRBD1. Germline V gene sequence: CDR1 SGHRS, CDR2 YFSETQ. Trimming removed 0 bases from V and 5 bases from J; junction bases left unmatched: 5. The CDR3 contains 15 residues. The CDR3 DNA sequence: TGCGCCAGCAGCTTGGGACAGGGCATCGATCAGCCCCAGCATTTT. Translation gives CASSLGQGIDQPQHF. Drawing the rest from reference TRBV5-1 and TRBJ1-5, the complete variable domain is KAGVTQTPRYLIKTRGQQVTLSCSPISGHRSVSWYQQTPGQGLQFLFEYFSETQRNKGNFPGRFSGRQFSNSRSEMNVSTLELGDSALYLCASSLGQGIDQPQHFGDGTRLSIL.

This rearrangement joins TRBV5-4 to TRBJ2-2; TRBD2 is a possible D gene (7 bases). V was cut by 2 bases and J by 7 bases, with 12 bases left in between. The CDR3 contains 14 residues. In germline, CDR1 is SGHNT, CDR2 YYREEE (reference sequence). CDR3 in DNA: TGTGCCAGCAGCTTTGGGGAGGGACACGGGGAGCTGTTTTTT. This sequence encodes CASSFGEGHGELFF.

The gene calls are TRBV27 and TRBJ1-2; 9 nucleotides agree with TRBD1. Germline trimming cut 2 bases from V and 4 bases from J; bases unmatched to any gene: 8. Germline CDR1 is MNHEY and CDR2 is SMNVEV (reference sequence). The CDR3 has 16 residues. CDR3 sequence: CASSLGQGLSPYGYTF. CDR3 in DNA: TGTGCCAGCAGTTTAGGACAGGGGTTATCACCCTATGGCTACACCTTC.

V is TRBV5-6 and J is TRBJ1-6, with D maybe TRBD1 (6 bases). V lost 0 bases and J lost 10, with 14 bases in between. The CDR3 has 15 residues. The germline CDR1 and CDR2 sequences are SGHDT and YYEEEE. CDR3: CASSLAGTRVSPLHF. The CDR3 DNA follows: TGTGCCAGCAGCTTGGCCGGGACAAGGGTATCACCCCTCCACTTT.

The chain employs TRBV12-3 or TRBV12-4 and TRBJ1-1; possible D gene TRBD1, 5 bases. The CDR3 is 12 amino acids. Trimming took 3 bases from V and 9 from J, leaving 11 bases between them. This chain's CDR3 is CASSFGGGKAFF. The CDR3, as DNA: TGTGCCAGCAGTTTTGGGGGGGGGAAAGCTTTCTTT.

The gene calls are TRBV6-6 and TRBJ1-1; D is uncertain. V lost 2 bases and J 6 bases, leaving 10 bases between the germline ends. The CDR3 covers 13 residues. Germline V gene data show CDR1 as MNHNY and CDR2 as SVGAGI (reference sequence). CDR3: CASSYQTAPEAFF. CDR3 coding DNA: TGTGCCAGCAGTTACCAAACAGCCCCTGAAGCTTTCTTT.

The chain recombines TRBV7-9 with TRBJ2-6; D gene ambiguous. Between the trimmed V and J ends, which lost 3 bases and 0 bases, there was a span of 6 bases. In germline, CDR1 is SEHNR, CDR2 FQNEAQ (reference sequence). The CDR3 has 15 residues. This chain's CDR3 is CASSFYASGANVLTF. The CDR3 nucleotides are TGTGCCAGCAGCTTCTATGCCTCTGGGGCCAACGTCCTGACTTTC.

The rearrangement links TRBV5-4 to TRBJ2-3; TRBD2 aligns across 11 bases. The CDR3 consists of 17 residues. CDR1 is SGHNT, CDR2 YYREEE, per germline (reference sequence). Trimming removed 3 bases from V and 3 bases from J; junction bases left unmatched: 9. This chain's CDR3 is CASSSSSGRIKTDTQYF. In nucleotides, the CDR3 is TGTGCCAGCAGCTCCTCTAGCGGGAGGATAAAAACAGATACGCAGTATTTT.

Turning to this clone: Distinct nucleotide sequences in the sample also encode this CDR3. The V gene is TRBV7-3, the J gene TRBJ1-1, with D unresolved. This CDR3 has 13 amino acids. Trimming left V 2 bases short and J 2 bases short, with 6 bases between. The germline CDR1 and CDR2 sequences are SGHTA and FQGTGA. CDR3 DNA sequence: TGTGCCAGCAGCTTAGGCTCAAACACTGAAGCTTTCTTT. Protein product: CASSLGSNTEAFF.

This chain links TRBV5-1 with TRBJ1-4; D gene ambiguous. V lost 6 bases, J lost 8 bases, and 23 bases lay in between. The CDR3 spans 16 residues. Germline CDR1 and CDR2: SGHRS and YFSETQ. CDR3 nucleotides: TGCGCCAGCACCCCCGGGGTTTTGGGCCGGGGAGAAAAACTGTTTTTT. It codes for CASTPGVLGRGEKLFF.

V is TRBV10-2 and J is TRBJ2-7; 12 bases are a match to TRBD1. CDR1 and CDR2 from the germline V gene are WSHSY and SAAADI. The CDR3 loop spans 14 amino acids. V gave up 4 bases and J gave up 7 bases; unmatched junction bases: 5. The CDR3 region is CASSGDRGRQEQYF. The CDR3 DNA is TGCGCCAGCAGTGGGGACAGGGGGCGGCAAGAGCAGTACTTC.

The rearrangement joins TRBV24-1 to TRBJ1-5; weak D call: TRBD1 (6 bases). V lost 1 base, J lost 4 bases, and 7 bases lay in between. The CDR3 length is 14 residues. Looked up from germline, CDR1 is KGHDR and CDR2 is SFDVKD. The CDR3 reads CATSDFQGNQPQHF. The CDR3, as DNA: TGTGCCACCAGTGATTTTCAGGGGAATCAGCCCCAGCATTTT.

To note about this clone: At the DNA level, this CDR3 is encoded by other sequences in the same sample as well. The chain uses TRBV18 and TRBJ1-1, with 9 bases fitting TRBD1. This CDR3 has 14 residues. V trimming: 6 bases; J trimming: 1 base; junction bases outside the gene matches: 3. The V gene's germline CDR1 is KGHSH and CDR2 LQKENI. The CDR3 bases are TGTGCCAGCTCCTTGGGACAGGGGAACACTGAAGCTTTCTTT. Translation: CASSLGQGNTEAFF.

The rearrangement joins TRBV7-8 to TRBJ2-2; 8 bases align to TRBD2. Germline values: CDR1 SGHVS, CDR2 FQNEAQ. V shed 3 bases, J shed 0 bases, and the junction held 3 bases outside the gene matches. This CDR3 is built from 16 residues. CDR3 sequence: CASSFLAGANTGELFF. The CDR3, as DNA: TGTGCCAGCAGCTTTCTAGCGGGCGCGAACACCGGGGAGCTGTTTTTT.

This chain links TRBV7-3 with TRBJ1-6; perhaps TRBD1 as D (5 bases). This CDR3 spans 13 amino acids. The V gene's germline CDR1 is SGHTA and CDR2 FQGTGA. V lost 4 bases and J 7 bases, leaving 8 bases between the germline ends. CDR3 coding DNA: TGTGCCAGCAGCTCTGGGGCCAATTCACCCCTCCACTTT. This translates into CASSSGANSPLHF.

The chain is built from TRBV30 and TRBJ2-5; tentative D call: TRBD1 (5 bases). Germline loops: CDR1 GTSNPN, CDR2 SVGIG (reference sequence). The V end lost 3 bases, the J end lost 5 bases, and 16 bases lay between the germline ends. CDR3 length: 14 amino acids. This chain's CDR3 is CAWRQGFQGETQYF. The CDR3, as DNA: TGTGCCTGGAGGCAGGGATTCCAAGGGGAGACCCAGTACTTC.

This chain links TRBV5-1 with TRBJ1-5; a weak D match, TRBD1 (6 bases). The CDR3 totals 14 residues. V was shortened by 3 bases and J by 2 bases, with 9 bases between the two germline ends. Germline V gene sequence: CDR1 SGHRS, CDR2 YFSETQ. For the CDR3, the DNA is TGCGCCAGCAGCTCGTCAGGGGGCAATCAGCCCCAGCATTTT. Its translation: CASSSSGGNQPQHF.